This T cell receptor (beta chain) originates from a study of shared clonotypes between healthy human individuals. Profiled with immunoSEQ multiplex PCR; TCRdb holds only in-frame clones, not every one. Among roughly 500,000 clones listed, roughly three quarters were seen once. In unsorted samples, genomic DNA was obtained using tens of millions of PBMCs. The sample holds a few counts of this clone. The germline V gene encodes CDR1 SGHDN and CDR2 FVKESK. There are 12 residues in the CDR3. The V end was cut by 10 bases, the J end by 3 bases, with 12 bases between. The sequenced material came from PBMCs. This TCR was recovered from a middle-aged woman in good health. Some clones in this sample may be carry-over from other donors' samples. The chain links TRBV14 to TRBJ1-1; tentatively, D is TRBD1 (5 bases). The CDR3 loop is CAIWGGYTEAFF. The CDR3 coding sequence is TGTGCCATCTGGGGGGGGTACACTGAAGCTTTCTTT.